These 30 T cell receptor beta chains came from one sample sequenced in a study of shared clonotypes between healthy human individuals. Method: immunoSEQ multiplex PCR; TCRdb's copy keeps in-frame clones and lacks some. Here the sample spans about 2.2 million clones, 90% to 95% being singletons. Terminally differentiated effector memory CD45RA+ cells were left out of the naive CD8 fraction, which was CD45RO-negative and positively selected for CCR7. What was sequenced was naive CD8+ T cells from PBMCs. These TCRs come from a young man in good health. Some clones in this sample may be carry-over from other donors' samples.

The chain employs TRBV28 and TRBJ2-1; 11 bases align to TRBD2. V lost 5 bases, J lost 2 bases, and 2 bases stayed unmatched. Germline values: CDR1 MDHEN, CDR2 SYDVKM. The CDR3 covers 15 residues. The CDR3 sequence: CASSQGLAAYNEQFF. Written as DNA, the CDR3 is TGTGCCAGCAGTCAGGGACTAGCGGCCTACAATGAGCAGTTCTTC.

This clone was recorded only once. This rearrangement joins TRBV27 to TRBJ2-3; tentatively, D is TRBD1 (5 bases). The CDR3 extends over 16 amino acids. Germline CDR1 MNHEY, CDR2 SMNVEV (reference sequence). V was cut by 6 bases and J by 0 bases, with 16 bases left in between. The CDR3 DNA is TGTGCCAGCAGCCAAGGGGCAGGAGCTAGCACAGATACGCAGTATTTT. Translated: CASSQGAGASTDTQYF.

The V gene is TRBV27, the J gene TRBJ2-1, with D uncertain. V was cut by 4 bases and J by 15 bases, with 25 bases left in between. The CDR3 sequence is 15 residues long. Germline V CDR1 and CDR2: MNHEY, SMNVEV (reference sequence). In DNA form, the CDR3 reads TGTGCCAGCAGTTCCCGACTCGACCCAAATCCCCGGGCGTTCTTC. It yields the protein CASSSRLDPNPRAFF.

This clone has a handful of counts. The same CDR3 can be traced to other DNA sequences in this sample. The J gene is TRBJ1-3, the V gene TRBV7-9; D ambiguous. This CDR3 is 12 amino acids long. V lost 0 bases, J lost 4 bases, and 1 base lay in between. Germline CDR1 reads SEHNR; CDR2 reads FQNEAQ (reference sequence). The CDR3: CASSLAGNTIYF. The CDR3 nucleotides read TGTGCCAGCAGCTTAGCGGGAAACACCATATATTTT.

In its sample, this clone was seen once. V and J are TRBV4-3 and TRBJ2-1, with TRBD2 matching over 8 bases. There are 16 residues in the CDR3. Trimming cost V 0 bases and J 6 bases; bases outside gene matches: 7. Germline-derived CDR1 and CDR2 are LGHNA and YSLEER. CDR3 region: CASSQDRAGGGNEQFF. Written as DNA, the CDR3 is TGCGCCAGCAGCCAAGATCGGGCGGGAGGAGGCAATGAGCAGTTCTTC.

V and J are TRBV7-9 and TRBJ2-3; 8 bases are a match to TRBD1. CDR3 length: 14 residues. V lost 4 bases, J lost 7 bases, and 7 bases stayed unmatched. Germline CDR1 SEHNR, CDR2 FQNEAQ (reference sequence). CDR3 in DNA: TGTGCCAGCAGCTCACAGGGGGAGGTGCATACGCAGTATTTT. Encoded protein: CASSSQGEVHTQYF. The variable domain in full, with the rest retrieved from reference TRBV7-9 and TRBJ2-3, is DTGVSQNPRHKITKRGQNVTFRCDPISEHNRLYWYRQTLGQGPEFLTYFQNEAQLEKSRLLSDRFSAERPKGSFSTLEIQRTEQGDSAMYLCASSSQGEVHTQYFGPGTRLTVL.

The CDR3 spells CAISESGGAGNTIYF. The CDR3 region has the DNA TGTGCCATCAGTGAGTCAGGAGGGGCTGGAAACACCATATATTTT. This chain joins TRBV10-3 and TRBJ1-3; D perhaps matches TRBD1 (5 bases). The CDR3 covers 15 residues. Per the germline V gene, CDR1 is ENHRY and CDR2 is SYGVKD. V gave up 0 bases and J gave up 2 bases, with 8 bases separating them.

This clone came up a few times. The chain employs TRBV30 and TRBJ1-1, with D unclear. V was cut by 4 bases and J by 5 bases, with 11 bases left in between. Germline V CDR1 and CDR2: GTSNPN, SVGIG (reference sequence). The CDR3 sequence is 12 residues long. CDR3 region: CAWTLGLTEAFF. CDR3 bases: TGTGCCTGGACCCTAGGTCTTACTGAAGCTTTCTTT.

This chain's CDR3 is CAWTPGRYEQYF. In DNA form, the CDR3 reads TGTGCCTGGACCCCGGGGCGGTACGAGCAGTACTTC. The chain is built from TRBV30 and TRBJ2-7, with D possibly being TRBD1 or TRBD2 (5 bases each). Germline V CDR1 and CDR2: GTSNPN, SVGIG (reference sequence). This CDR3 contains 12 residues. Trimming left V 4 bases short and J 4 bases short, with 11 bases between.

The CDR3 region is CASSQNAGGQETQYF. Written as DNA, the CDR3 is TGTGCCAGCAGCCAGAACGCCGGGGGGCAAGAGACCCAGTACTTC. The chain employs TRBV27 and TRBJ2-5, with 7 bases lining up with TRBD2. This CDR3 has 15 residues. CDR1 MNHEY and CDR2 SMNVEV come from the germline V gene (reference sequence). J was trimmed by 2 bases and V by 6 bases; bases with no gene match: 9.

The genes are TRBV27 and TRBJ2-2; maybe TRBD2 (6 bases). Trimming took 3 bases from V and 6 from J, leaving 8 bases between them. Germline lookup yields CDR1 MNHEY and CDR2 SMNVEV (reference sequence). The length of the CDR3 is 13 residues. CDR3 sequence: CASSLRDSGELFF. The CDR3 DNA reads TGTGCCAGCAGTTTGCGGGATTCCGGGGAGCTGTTTTTT.

This chain uses TRBV4-1 with TRBJ2-7, with D possibly being TRBD1 (5 bases). The CDR3 length is 15 residues. The V and J ends lost 0 bases and 4 bases respectively, with 13 bases between them. Germline V gene lookup returns CDR1 MGHRA and CDR2 YSYEKL. The chain's CDR3 is CASSQDIHRIYEQYF. Here the CDR3 DNA reads TGCGCCAGCAGCCAAGATATTCACAGGATATACGAGCAGTACTTC.

The rearrangement uses TRBV28 and TRBJ1-5; D gene unclear. This CDR3 region has 14 residues. CDR1 is MDHEN, CDR2 SYDVKM, per germline. Deletions cut 5 bases from V and 4 bases from J, with 12 bases between. The CDR3 sequence: CASSIQVGNQPQHF. The CDR3 bases are TGTGCCAGCAGTATTCAGGTAGGAAATCAGCCCCAGCATTTT.

As concerns this clone: This specimen includes other DNA sequences encoding the same CDR3. The J gene is TRBJ2-7, the V gene TRBV9; 9 positions agree with TRBD1. V lost 0 bases and J lost 0; bases outside the gene matches: 1. This CDR3 contains 15 residues. The germline V gene encodes CDR1 SGDLS and CDR2 YYNGEE. The CDR3 sequence is CASSVDRGPSYEQYF. The CDR3 DNA sequence: TGTGCCAGCAGCGTAGACAGGGGGCCCTCCTACGAGCAGTACTTC.

About this clone itself: This specimen includes other DNA sequences encoding the same CDR3. In DNA, the CDR3 is TGTGCCAGCAGCTTAGAGAGGGCCTACGAGCAGTACTTC. Translation gives CASSLERAYEQYF. This sequence joins TRBV11-2 and TRBJ2-7; D is possibly TRBD2 (5 bases). The CDR3 runs 13 residues. The germline gives CDR1 SGHAT, CDR2 FQNNGV. V lost 0 bases, J lost 2 bases, and 5 bases lay in between. Using reference TRBV11-2 and TRBJ2-7 for the parts outside the CDR3, the full variable domain is EAGVAQSPRYKIIEKRQSVAFWCNPISGHATLYWYQQILGQGPKLLIQFQNNGVVDDSQLPKDRFSAERLKGVDSTLKIQPAKLEDSAVYLCASSLERAYEQYFGPGTRLTVT.

About this clone itself: Other DNA sequences in this sample translate to the same CDR3. The rearrangement links TRBV5-1 to TRBJ2-7; D is perhaps TRBD2 (7 bases). Deletions cut 0 bases from V and 3 bases from J, with 13 bases between. The germline CDR1 and CDR2 sequences are SGHRS and YFSETQ. The CDR3 runs to 15 residues. CDR3 coding DNA: TGCGCCAGCAGCTTGGTGGGAGGGGGAAGCTACGAGCAGTACTTC. Protein product: CASSLVGGGSYEQYF.

The chain is built from TRBV9 and TRBJ2-5, with D perhaps TRBD2 (6 bases). Germline V gives CDR1 SGDLS, CDR2 YYNGEE. Between the trimmed V and J ends, which lost 0 bases and 2 bases, there was a span of 11 bases. There are 15 residues in the CDR3. CDR3 bases: TGTGCCAGCAGCGTAGGACTGACTAGTCAAGAGACCCAGTACTTC. Residues: CASSVGLTSQETQYF.

This chain links TRBV30 with TRBJ1-1; D is possibly TRBD1 (5 bases). This CDR3 is built from 14 residues. Per the germline V gene, CDR1 is GTSNPN and CDR2 is SVGIG (reference sequence). V shed 2 bases and J shed 6 bases, with 16 bases lying between them. The CDR3: CAWSHGGVWAEAFF. CDR3 nucleotide sequence: TGTGCCTGGAGTCATGGGGGTGTGTGGGCTGAAGCTTTCTTT.

V usage is TRBV28 and J usage is TRBJ1-1, with 9 positions matching TRBD1. The CDR3 has 17 residues. The germline V gene has CDR1 MDHEN and CDR2 SYDVKM. V shed 6 bases and J 6 bases; nucleotides not matched to a gene: 17. The CDR3 nucleotides read TGTGCCAGCAGACCTGGACAGGGGCAGGAGTTAGTGGCTGAAGCTTTCTTT. This gives the protein CASRPGQGQELVAEAFF.

This clone was observed a single time. At the DNA level, this CDR3 is encoded by other sequences in the same sample as well. This chain joins TRBV7-9 and TRBJ2-7, with 8 positions matching TRBD2. Trimming cost V 6 bases and J 3 bases; bases outside gene matches: 4. Germline CDR1 SEHNR, CDR2 FQNEAQ (reference sequence). This CDR3 has 13 amino acids. For the CDR3, the DNA is TGTGCCAGCAGTTTTGCGGGAGGCTACGAGCAGTACTTC. Its translation: CASSFAGGYEQYF.

This rearrangement joins TRBV27 to TRBJ2-7; D ambiguous. Germline V gene lookup returns CDR1 MNHEY and CDR2 SMNVEV (reference sequence). This CDR3 region has 16 residues. Trimming shortened V by 3 bases and J by 2 bases, and 17 bases separated the two germline ends. The CDR3 loop is CASSLSLVLPTYEQYF. Here the CDR3 DNA reads TGTGCCAGCAGTTTGAGTTTAGTACTGCCGACCTACGAGCAGTACTTC.

V usage is TRBV6-6 and J usage is TRBJ2-7; weak D call: TRBD2 (7 bases). The V end lost 1 base, the J end lost 0 bases, and 10 bases lay between the germline ends. CDR1 MNHNY and CDR2 SVGAGI come from the germline V gene (reference sequence). This CDR3 is 15 amino acids long. The CDR3 sequence: CASSYWGGLSYEQYF. The CDR3 nucleotides read TGTGCCAGCAGTTACTGGGGGGGCCTCTCCTACGAGCAGTACTTC.

The chain carries TRBV21-1 and TRBJ2-1. TRBV21-1 is labeled a pseudogene. CDR3 length equals 12 residues. The CDR3 loop reads CATPQTYNEQFF. The CDR3 DNA sequence: TGTGCCACCCCCCAGACGTACAATGAGCAGTTCTTC.

V gene TRBV30 combines with J gene TRBJ2-7; possibly TRBD1 for D (5 bases). CDR1 is GTSNPN, CDR2 SVGIG, per germline (reference sequence). V was pared by 3 bases and J by 3 bases, with 12 bases between. The CDR3 runs 13 residues. Here the CDR3 reads CAWRSRGYYEQYF. The DNA of the CDR3 is TGTGCCTGGAGGTCAAGGGGTTACTACGAGCAGTACTTC.

Only one count was recorded for this clone. The chain links TRBV6-6 to TRBJ2-1; 9 bases fit TRBD2. Per germline, CDR1 MNHNY and CDR2 SVGAGI (reference sequence). The J segment lost 7 bases and the V segment lost 2 bases, leaving 9 bases of the junction unmatched. The CDR3 extends over 16 amino acids. CDR3 residues: CASSYDLAGSDNEQFF. The CDR3 DNA sequence: TGTGCCAGCAGTTACGATCTAGCGGGATCAGATAATGAGCAGTTCTTC.

This clone was seen more than once but under ten times. The chain joins TRBV25-1 to TRBJ1-5; D remains unclear. CDR1 is MGHDK, CDR2 SYGVNS, per germline. The CDR3 has 13 residues. Trimming shortened V by 4 bases and J by 5 bases, and 9 bases separated the two germline ends. CDR3 in DNA: TGTGCCAGCAGTGCGGGGAGAGATCAGCCCCAGCATTTT. It codes for CASSAGRDQPQHF.

CDR3 coding DNA: TGTGCCAGCACCCATAACAGGCCCAACACTGAAGCTTTCTTT. Translated, it gives CASTHNRPNTEAFF. The chain couples TRBV7-8 to TRBJ1-1, with a tentative D call TRBD1 (5 bases). There are 14 residues in the CDR3. Germline V gene data show CDR1 as SGHVS and CDR2 as FQNEAQ. The ends were cut back, 7 bases at V and 2 bases at J, with 14 bases in the middle.

The rearrangement links TRBV5-1 to TRBJ2-1, with TRBD2 matching over 12 bases. Germline-derived CDR1 and CDR2 are SGHRS and YFSETQ. The V and J ends lost 0 bases and 4 bases, in that order; junction bases with no gene match: 14. This CDR3 region has 20 residues. CDR3 region: CASSLVVLLAGGASYNEQFF. The CDR3 DNA reads as TGCGCCAGCAGCTTGGTGGTTCTACTAGCGGGAGGCGCCAGTTACAATGAGCAGTTCTTC.

V is TRBV7-8 and J is TRBJ2-3, with 8 bases fitting TRBD2. Germline values: CDR1 SGHVS, CDR2 FQNEAQ. There are 15 residues in the CDR3. Trimming removed 4 bases from V and 5 bases from J; junction bases left unmatched: 8. The CDR3 DNA sequence: TGTGCCAGCAGCTCTAGCGGGTCCCCATTAGATACGCAGTATTTT. It is translated as CASSSSGSPLDTQYF.

The J gene is TRBJ2-1, the V gene TRBV6-5; D uncertain. The CDR3 spans 15 residues. Germline V gives CDR1 MNHEY, CDR2 SVGAGI. Trimming left V 0 bases short and J 9 bases short, with 15 bases between. The CDR3 here is CASSYSPEGRLEQFF. As DNA, the CDR3 is TGTGCCAGCAGTTACTCACCAGAAGGGCGCCTTGAGCAGTTCTTC.